The rows below give T cell receptor beta chains drawn from one sample of a study of long-term antiretroviral therapy in people with HIV. Repertoires were generated with immunoSEQ multiplex PCR, while TCRdb's copy carries only in-frame clones and drops some. In the table there are roughly 20,000 clones, approximately 81% of which are singletons. This material consisted of unsorted PBMCs, taken at the start of antiretroviral therapy. The receptors come from a middle-aged man with HIV. Both conserved end residues are part of each CDR3. D genes are given only for firm matches. For some rows the clone size is stated as once, few or many, or as a class when expanded; others skip it.

abundance	v_gene	d_gene	j_gene	CDR3nt	CDR3aa
NA	TRBV11-3	NA	TRBJ2-3	TGTGCCAGCAGCCCTCGTGGCAACACAGATACGCAGTATTTT	CASSPRGNTDTQYF
NA	TRBV7-9	TRBD2	TRBJ2-1	TGTGCCAGCAGCCTTCTAACTAGCGGGAGGGCCCCCTCCTACAATGAGCAGTTCTTC	CASSLLTSGRAPSYNEQFF
NA	TRBV11-2	NA	TRBJ2-7	TGTGCCAGCAGCTTAGACGGGACATCCTACGAGCAGTACTTC	CASSLDGTSYEQYF
NA	TRBV18	NA	TRBJ2-7	TGTGCCAACTCCAAAGGCCCCGGGAATATCAACGAGCAGTACTTC	CANSKGPGNINEQYF
NA	TRBV9	NA	TRBJ2-3	TGTGCCAGCACCCCTGAGGGGCCCGGGAGCGCCGATACGCAGTATTTT	CASTPEGPGSADTQYF
NA	TRBV6-5	NA	TRBJ1-1	TGTGCCAGCAGCTTGTCGGTGGGGACTGAAGCTTTCTTT	CASSLSVGTEAFF
few	TRBV19	NA	TRBJ1-5	TGTGCCAGTAGTATGGTCAGGAGGGATCAGCCCCAGCATTTT	CASSMVRRDQPQHF
NA	TRBV19	TRBD2	TRBJ2-2	TGTGCCAGTAGTCGACTGACTAGCGGGACCAACACCGGGGAGCTGTTTTTT	CASSRLTSGTNTGELFF
NA	TRBV7-6	TRBD1	TRBJ2-7	TGTGCCAGCAGCTTAGCGTCAGGGGGCGGCTCCTACGAGCAGTACTTC	CASSLASGGGSYEQYF
once	TRBV5-1	NA	TRBJ1-1	TGCGCCAGCAACCAAGGTGGGACTGAAGCTTTCTTT	CASNQGGTEAFF
few	TRBV9	TRBD1	TRBJ1-2	TGTGCCAGCAGCGTGGACAGGGGGCAAGGCTACACCTTC	CASSVDRGQGYTF
few	TRBV7-9	NA	TRBJ1-2	TGTGCCAGCAGCTTAGCGCGGGGAAACACCTTC	CASSLARGNTF
NA	TRBV23-1	TRBD1	TRBJ1-2	TGCGCCAGCAGTCGACTGGGACAGTTCTATGGCTACACCTTC	CASSRLGQFYGYTF
NA	TRBV7-8	TRBD2	TRBJ2-1	TGTGCCAGCAGCTGGACTAGCGGTGCCTACAATGAGCAGTTCTTC	CASSWTSGAYNEQFF
NA	TRBV7-9	NA	TRBJ2-3	TGTGCCAGCAGCTTAGCTGGCGGGGCCCCCACAGATACGCAGTATTTT	CASSLAGGAPTDTQYF
NA	TRBV5-1	NA	TRBJ2-5	TGCGCCAGCAGCATCCAAGAGACCCAGTACTTC	CASSIQETQYF
NA	TRBV4-3	TRBD2	TRBJ2-1	TGCGCCAGCAGCCAGGGTGTGACTAGCGGTAGTGAGCAGTTCTTC	CASSQGVTSGSEQFF
NA	TRBV5-6	NA	TRBJ2-5	TGTGCCAGCAGCTCACTGATCCGGGAGACCCAGTACTTC	CASSSLIRETQYF
few	TRBV11-2	NA	TRBJ2-6	TGTGCCAGCAGCTCCGACAATTCTGGGGCCAACGTCCTGACTTTC	CASSSDNSGANVLTF
NA	TRBV7-9	TRBD2	TRBJ2-5	TGTGCCAGCAACCACCCTAAGGGACTAGCGGGAGTGGGGCAAGAGACCCAGTACTTC	CASNHPKGLAGVGQETQYF
NA	TRBV9	TRBD2	TRBJ2-5	TGTGCCAGCAGCGTAGGGGCTAGCGGGAGCGAGACCCAGTACTTC	CASSVGASGSETQYF
NA	TRBV4-1	NA	TRBJ2-3	TGCGCCAGCAGCCAAACCGGGACACCGAACACAGATACGCAGTATTTT	CASSQTGTPNTDTQYF
NA	TRBV11-2	NA	TRBJ1-5	TGTGCCAGCAGCTTAGCGGGATATAGCAATCAGCCCCAGCATTTT	CASSLAGYSNQPQHF
NA	TRBV7-8	NA	TRBJ1-3	TGTGCCAGCAGCTATGGCTCTGGAAACACCATATATTTT	CASSYGSGNTIYF
NA	TRBV28	NA	TRBJ2-2	TGTGCCAGCAGTTTGCCCCCGGTTCGCGGGGAGCTGTTTTTT	CASSLPPVRGELFF
NA	TRBV7-8	NA	TRBJ1-4	TGTGCCAGCAGCCCCCGAGCTAATCCAAATGAAAAACTGTTTTTT	CASSPRANPNEKLFF
NA	TRBV28	TRBD1	TRBJ2-1	TGTGCCAGCAGACCCCTTAGCGGGACAGGGGAATATGAGCAGTTCTTC	CASRPLSGTGEYEQFF
NA	TRBV27	NA	TRBJ2-3	TGTGCCAGCAGTTTTGGAGTGTACTTAAATACGCAGTATTTT	CASSFGVYLNTQYF
NA	TRBV20-1	NA	TRBJ2-1	TGCAGTGCTGGGGGCCCCGATGAGCAGTTCTTC	CSAGGPDEQFF
NA	TRBV6-6	NA	TRBJ2-4	TGTGCCAGCAGTTACCCCTCGGGCGCTGCTAGGGACATTCAGTACTTC	CASSYPSGAARDIQYF
NA	TRBV29-1	TRBD2	TRBJ2-3	TGCAGCGTTGCCCGACTAGCGGGGGGGTTAGGCACAGATACGCAGTATTTT	CSVARLAGGLGTDTQYF
NA	TRBV2	NA	TRBJ2-7	TGTGCCAGCAGTGAAAAAGAGCAGTACTTC	CASSEKEQYF
medium-sized	TRBV28	NA	TRBJ1-1	TGTGCCAGCAGTTTTCATTGGTGGACTGAAGCTTTCTTT	CASSFHWWTEAFF
NA	TRBV6-6	NA	TRBJ2-2	TGTGCCAGCAGTTACTCAGAGTACACCGGGGAGCTGTTTTTT	CASSYSEYTGELFF
NA	TRBV5-1	TRBD2	TRBJ2-1	TGCGCCAGCAGCCTGTCTAGCGGGGGGGCTCAGTGGAATGAGCAGTTCTTC	CASSLSSGGAQWNEQFF
NA	TRBV2	NA	TRBJ1-4	TGTGCCAGCAGGGCCAACAGGGAGGGGTTTGAAAAACTGTTTTTT	CASRANREGFEKLFF
NA	TRBV7-8	NA	TRBJ1-2	TGTGCCAGCAGCTCCCGAGGAGTTTATGGCTACACCTTC	CASSSRGVYGYTF
NA	TRBV27	NA	TRBJ2-1	TGTGCCAGCAGGGGTAGCGTGGGGGCCGACAATGAGCAGTTCTTC	CASRGSVGADNEQFF
NA	TRBV6-6	TRBD1	TRBJ1-3	TGTGCCAGCAGGCCGACAGGGGGCGAGGGTGGAAACACCATATATTTT	CASRPTGGEGGNTIYF
NA	TRBV6-1	TRBD1	TRBJ1-5	TGTGCCAGCAGACTGCGGACAGGGCGGCTTCAGCCCCAGCATTTT	CASRLRTGRLQPQHF
NA	TRBV5-4	NA	TRBJ1-4	TGTGCCAGCAGCTTGGAGGGCGCTGGGAGTGAAAAACTGTTTTTT	CASSLEGAGSEKLFF
NA	TRBV7-2	NA	TRBJ1-1	TGTGCCAGCAGCCCCCGCACGGGGAACACTGAAGCTTTCTTT	CASSPRTGNTEAFF
NA	TRBV11-3	NA	TRBJ2-1	TGTGCCAGCAGCTCCGTAGGGAATGAGCAGTTCTTC	CASSSVGNEQFF
NA	TRBV27	NA	TRBJ2-7	TGTGCCAGCAGTTTATTCGCCGCGACGTCCTACGAGCAGTACTTC	CASSLFAATSYEQYF
NA	TRBV30	NA	TRBJ1-2	TGTGCCCGTGAGGGCAATGGCTACACCTTC	CAREGNGYTF
NA	TRBV5-4	TRBD2	TRBJ2-7	TGTGCCAGCAGCACATCGACTAGCGGGGCCCTTCGTCCTAGGGAGCAGTACTTC	CASSTSTSGALRPREQYF
NA	TRBV5-1	TRBD1	TRBJ1-2	TGCGCCAGCAGCCCATGGACAGGGGTAAACTATGGCTACACCTTC	CASSPWTGVNYGYTF
once	TRBV19	NA	TRBJ2-2	TGTGCCAGTAGTATGGGACACCGCACCGGGGAGCTGTTTTTT	CASSMGHRTGELFF
NA	TRBV27	NA	TRBJ2-1	TGTGCCAGCAGTCCTTCCCCGGGACGGATCGCTTTGGGATACAATGAGCAGTTCTTC	CASSPSPGRIALGYNEQFF